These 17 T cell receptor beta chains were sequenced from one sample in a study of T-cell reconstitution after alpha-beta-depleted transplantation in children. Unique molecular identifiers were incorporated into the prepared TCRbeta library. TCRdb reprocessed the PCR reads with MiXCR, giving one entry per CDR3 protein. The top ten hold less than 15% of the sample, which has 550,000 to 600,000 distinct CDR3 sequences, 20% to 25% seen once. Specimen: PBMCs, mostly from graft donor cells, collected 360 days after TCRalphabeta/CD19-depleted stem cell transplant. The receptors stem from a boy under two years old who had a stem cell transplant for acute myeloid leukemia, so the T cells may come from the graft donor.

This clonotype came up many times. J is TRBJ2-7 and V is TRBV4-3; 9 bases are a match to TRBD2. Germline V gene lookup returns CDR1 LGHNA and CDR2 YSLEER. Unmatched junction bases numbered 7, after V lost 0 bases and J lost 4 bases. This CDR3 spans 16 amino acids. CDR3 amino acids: CASSQEAAGGAYEQYF. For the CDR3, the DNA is TGCGCCAGCAGCCAAGAGGCAGCGGGGGGAGCGTACGAGCAGTACTTC.

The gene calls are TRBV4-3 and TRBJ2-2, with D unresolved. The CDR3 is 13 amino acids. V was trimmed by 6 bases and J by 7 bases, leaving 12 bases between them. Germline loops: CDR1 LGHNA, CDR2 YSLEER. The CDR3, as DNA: TGCGCCAGCAGTTACTTCGATGGCGGGGAGCTGTTTTTT. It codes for CASSYFDGGELFF.

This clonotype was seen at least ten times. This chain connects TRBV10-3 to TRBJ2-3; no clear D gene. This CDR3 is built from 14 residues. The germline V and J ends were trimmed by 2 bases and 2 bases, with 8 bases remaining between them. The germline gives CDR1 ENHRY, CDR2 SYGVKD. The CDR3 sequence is CAISEAEHTDTQYF. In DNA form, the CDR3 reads TGTGCCATCAGTGAGGCAGAACACACAGATACGCAGTATTTT.

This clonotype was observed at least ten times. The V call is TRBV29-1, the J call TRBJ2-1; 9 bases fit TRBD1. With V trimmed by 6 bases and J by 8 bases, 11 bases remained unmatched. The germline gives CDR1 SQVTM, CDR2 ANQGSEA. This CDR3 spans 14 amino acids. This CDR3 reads CSVGGQGLIYEQFF. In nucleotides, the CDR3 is TGCAGCGTGGGGGGACAGGGTTTGATATATGAGCAGTTCTTC.

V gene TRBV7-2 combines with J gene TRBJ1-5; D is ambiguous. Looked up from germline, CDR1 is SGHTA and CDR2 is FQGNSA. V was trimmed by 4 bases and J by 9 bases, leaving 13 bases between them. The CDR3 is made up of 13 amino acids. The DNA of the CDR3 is TGTGCCAGCAGCTCGACCGGGGATTCGCCCCAGCATTTT. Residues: CASSSTGDSPQHF.

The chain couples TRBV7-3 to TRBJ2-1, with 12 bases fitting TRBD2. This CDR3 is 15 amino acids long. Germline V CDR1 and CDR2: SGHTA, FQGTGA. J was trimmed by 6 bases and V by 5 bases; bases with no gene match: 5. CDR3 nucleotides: TGTGCCAGCAGCACCGGACTAGCGGGGATCAATGAGCAGTTCTTC. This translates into CASSTGLAGINEQFF.

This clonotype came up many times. CDR3 in DNA: TGTGCCAGCAGCCCCCGGGCGGGGGTGGCAGATACGCAGTATTTT. Protein sequence: CASSPRAGVADTQYF. This chain joins TRBV11-2 and TRBJ2-3, with TRBD2 matching over 7 bases. CDR3 length: 15 residues. Trimming took 5 bases from V and 4 from J; bases not matched to a gene: 9. Germline lookup yields CDR1 SGHAT and CDR2 FQNNGV. Supplemented by reference TRBV11-2 and TRBJ2-3, the full variable domain reads EAGVAQSPRYKIIEKRQSVAFWCNPISGHATLYWYQQILGQGPKLLIQFQNNGVVDDSQLPKDRFSAERLKGVDSTLKIQPAKLEDSAVYLCASSPRAGVADTQYFGPGTRLTVL.

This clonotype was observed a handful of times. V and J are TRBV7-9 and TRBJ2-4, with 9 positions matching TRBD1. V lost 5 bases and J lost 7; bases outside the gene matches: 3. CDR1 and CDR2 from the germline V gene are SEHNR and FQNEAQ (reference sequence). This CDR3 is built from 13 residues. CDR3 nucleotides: TGTGCCAGCAGCGGGACAGGGTTGAACATTCAGTACTTC. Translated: CASSGTGLNIQYF.

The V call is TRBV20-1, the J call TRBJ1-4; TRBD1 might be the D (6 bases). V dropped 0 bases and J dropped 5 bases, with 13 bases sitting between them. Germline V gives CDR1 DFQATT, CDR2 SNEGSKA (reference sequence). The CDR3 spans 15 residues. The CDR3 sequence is CSARDPTGRNEKLFF. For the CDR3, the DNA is TGCAGTGCTAGAGATCCGACAGGTCGGAATGAAAAACTGTTTTTT.

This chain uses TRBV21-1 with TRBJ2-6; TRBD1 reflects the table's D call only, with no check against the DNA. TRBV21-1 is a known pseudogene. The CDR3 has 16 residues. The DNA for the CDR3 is TGTGCCAGCAGCAAAGGTCCCCCGGCTGGGGCCAACGTCCTGACTTTC. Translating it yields CASSKGPPAGANVLTF.

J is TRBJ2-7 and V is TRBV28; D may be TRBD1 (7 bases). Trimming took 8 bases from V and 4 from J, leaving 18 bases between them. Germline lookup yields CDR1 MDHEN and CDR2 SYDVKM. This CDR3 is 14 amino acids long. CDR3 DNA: TGTGCCAGCGGGGATTCGACAGGGAGGTACGAGCAGTACGTC. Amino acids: CASGDSTGRYEQYV.

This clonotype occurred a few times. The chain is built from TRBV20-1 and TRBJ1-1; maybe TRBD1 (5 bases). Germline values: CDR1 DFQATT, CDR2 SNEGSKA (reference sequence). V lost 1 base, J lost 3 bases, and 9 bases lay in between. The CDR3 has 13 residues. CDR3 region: CSARGGADTEAFF. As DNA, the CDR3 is TGCAGTGCTAGAGGGGGCGCGGACACTGAAGCTTTCTTT.

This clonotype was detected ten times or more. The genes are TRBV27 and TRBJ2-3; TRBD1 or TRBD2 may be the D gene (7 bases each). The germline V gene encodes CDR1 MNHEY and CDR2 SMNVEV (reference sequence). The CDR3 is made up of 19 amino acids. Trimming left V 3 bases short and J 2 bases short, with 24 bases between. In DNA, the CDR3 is TGTGCCAGCAGTTTCAGGTTCTCTACGCGGGGGACAGTCACAGATACGCAGTATTTT. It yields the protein CASSFRFSTRGTVTDTQYF.

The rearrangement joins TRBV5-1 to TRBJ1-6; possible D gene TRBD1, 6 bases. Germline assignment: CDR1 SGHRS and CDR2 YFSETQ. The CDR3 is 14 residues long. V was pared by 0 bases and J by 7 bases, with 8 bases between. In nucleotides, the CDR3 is TGCGCCAGCAGCTTGGACAGGGAGAATTCACCCCTCCACTTT. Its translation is CASSLDRENSPLHF.

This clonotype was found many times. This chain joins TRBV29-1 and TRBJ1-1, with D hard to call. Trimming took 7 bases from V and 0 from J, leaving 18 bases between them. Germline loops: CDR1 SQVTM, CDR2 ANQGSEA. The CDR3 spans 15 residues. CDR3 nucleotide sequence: TGCAGCGCCTGGGCGTCTTCCCCCATGAACACTGAAGCTTTCTTT. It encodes CSAWASSPMNTEAFF.

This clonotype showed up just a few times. The DNA for the CDR3 is TGTGCCAGCAGCCAAGTGACAGGATCCTACAATGAGCAGTTCTTC. Protein: CASSQVTGSYNEQFF. The J gene is TRBJ2-1, the V gene TRBV14; TRBD1 might be the D (6 bases). The V end lost 1 base, the J end lost 1 base, and 8 bases lay between the germline ends. Germline V gene data show CDR1 as SGHDN and CDR2 as FVKESK. CDR3 length: 15 amino acids.

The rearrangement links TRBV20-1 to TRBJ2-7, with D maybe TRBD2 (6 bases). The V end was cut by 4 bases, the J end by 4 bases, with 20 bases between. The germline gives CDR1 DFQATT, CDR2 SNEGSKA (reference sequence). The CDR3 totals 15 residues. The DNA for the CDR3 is TGCAGTGCTACAGCCCCGGGACTTCCTTTGTACGAGCAGTACTTC. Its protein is CSATAPGLPLYEQYF.